The clone carrying this T cell receptor (beta chain) came up a few times. The data were taken from a study of cytomegalovirus exposure and HLA in healthy donors. PCR was performed using 60 Vbeta and 13 Jbeta primers. The method was immunoSEQ multiplex PCR; TCRdb's version includes in-frame clones alone and lacks a portion of them. The sample lists roughly 200,000 clones; roughly 79% were seen once. The CDR3 length is 13 residues. J gave up 6 bases and V 1 base, and 3 bases lay outside the gene matches. From germline, CDR1 is GTSNPN and CDR2 SVGIG (reference sequence). The clonotype originates from a man aged 30 to 45 in good health and CMV-seronegative. The rearrangement uses TRBV30 and TRBJ1-5, with TRBD1 matching 7 bases. Sample: PBMCs. This CDR3 is CAWSGQGIQPQHF. CDR3 bases: TGTGCCTGGAGTGGACAGGGAATTCAGCCCCAGCATTTT.